These 9 T cell receptor beta chains originate from one sample sequenced in a study of Tregs in tolerant kidney transplant recipients. The method was immunoSEQ multiplex PCR; TCRdb's version includes in-frame clones alone and lacks a portion of them. The data contain 110,000 or so clones, around 91% of them seen just once; the ten biggest clones take up about 0.31%. The sample here was CD4+ T cells from blood, taken before the transplant. The origin of the receptors is a human donor who received a combined kidney and bone marrow transplant.

This rearrangement joins TRBV11-2 to TRBJ2-1, with a weak D call TRBD2 (6 bases). V lost 2 bases to trimming and J lost 4 bases, with 12 bases between them. This CDR3 has 15 amino acids. Germline CDR1 SGHAT, CDR2 FQNNGV. This CDR3 is CASSLTAGPYNEQFF. The CDR3 coding sequence is TGTGCCAGCAGCTTAACAGCGGGCCCTTACAATGAGCAGTTCTTC.

The chain joins TRBV10-2 to TRBJ1-2, with 7 bases matching TRBD1. CDR3 size: 13 residues. Germline values: CDR1 WSHSY, CDR2 SAAADI. V shed 8 bases, J shed 7 bases, and the junction held 10 bases outside the gene matches. This CDR3 is CASHQGEVVGYTF. The DNA for the CDR3 is TGCGCCAGCCATCAGGGGGAGGTGGTTGGCTACACCTTC.

V is TRBV28 and J is TRBJ1-4; weak D call: TRBD1 (5 bases). CDR1 MDHEN and CDR2 SYDVKM come from the germline V gene. The V and J ends lost 2 bases and 2 bases respectively, with 9 bases between them. This CDR3 spans 15 amino acids. Written as DNA, the CDR3 is TGTGCCAGCAGTTTACCGACAGAGACTAATGAAAAACTGTTTTTT. This codes for CASSLPTETNEKLFF. The full variable domain, completed using reference TRBV28 and TRBJ1-4, is DVKVTQSSRYLVKRTGEKVFLECVQDMDHENMFWYRQDPGLGLRLIYFSYDVKMKEKGDIPEGYSVSREKKERFSLILESASTNQTSMYLCASSLPTETNEKLFFGSGTQLSVL.

The rearrangement joins TRBV9 to TRBJ2-7; TRBD1 agrees at 8 bases. The CDR3 has 13 residues. V gave up 7 bases and J gave up 1 base; unmatched junction bases: 4. Per germline, CDR1 SGDLS and CDR2 YYNGEE. CDR3 nucleotide sequence: TGTGCCAGCTCCCGGGACAGGTCCTACGAGCAGTACTTC. Its protein is CASSRDRSYEQYF.

V gene TRBV2 combines with J gene TRBJ2-1; D gene unclear. The CDR3 is 13 residues long. Germline CDR1 is SNHLY and CDR2 is FYNNEI. V was trimmed by 6 bases and J by 4 bases, leaving 10 bases between them. The CDR3 reads CASSPGAYNEQFF. CDR3 nucleotide sequence: TGTGCCAGCAGCCCCGGAGCATACAATGAGCAGTTCTTC.

The V call is TRBV6-4, the J call TRBJ2-2; weak D call: TRBD1 (6 bases). The V end was cut by 6 bases, the J end by 1 base, with 12 bases between. CDR1 is MRHNA, CDR2 SNTAGT, per germline. The CDR3 is 15 residues long. CDR3 nucleotides: TGTGCCAGCAGAATAACGGGACAGAACACCGGGGAGCTGTTTTTT. Translating it yields CASRITGQNTGELFF.

The CDR3 protein is CAWSRRGQGVKGSNQPQHF. CDR3 nucleotide sequence: TGTGCCTGGAGTAGAAGGGGACAGGGGGTAAAGGGCAGCAATCAGCCCCAGCATTTT. The chain is built from TRBV30 and TRBJ1-5; 11 nucleotides agree with TRBD1. Germline V gene data show CDR1 as GTSNPN and CDR2 as SVGIG (reference sequence). V was clipped by 2 bases and J by 1 base; unmatched bases: 13. The CDR3 consists of 19 residues.

J is TRBJ2-3 and V is TRBV6-1; TRBD1 matches at 7 bases. The CDR3 is 16 residues long. Looked up from germline, CDR1 is MNHNS and CDR2 is SASEGT. The trim removed 4 bases at V and 3 bases at J, leaving 10 bases unmatched. The CDR3 region has the DNA TGTGCCAGCAGTGGGGGTTTAGGGGGCCGAACAGATACGCAGTATTTT. Translating gives CASSGGLGGRTDTQYF.

The J gene is TRBJ2-7, the V gene TRBV5-6; maybe TRBD2 (6 bases). This CDR3 region has 14 residues. The germline CDR1 and CDR2 sequences are SGHDT and YYEEEE. V lost 0 bases and J lost 5, with 12 bases in between. DNA for the CDR3: TGTGCCAGCAGCTTGGCCGGGGGTAACAACGAGCAGTACTTC. As protein: CASSLAGGNNEQYF.